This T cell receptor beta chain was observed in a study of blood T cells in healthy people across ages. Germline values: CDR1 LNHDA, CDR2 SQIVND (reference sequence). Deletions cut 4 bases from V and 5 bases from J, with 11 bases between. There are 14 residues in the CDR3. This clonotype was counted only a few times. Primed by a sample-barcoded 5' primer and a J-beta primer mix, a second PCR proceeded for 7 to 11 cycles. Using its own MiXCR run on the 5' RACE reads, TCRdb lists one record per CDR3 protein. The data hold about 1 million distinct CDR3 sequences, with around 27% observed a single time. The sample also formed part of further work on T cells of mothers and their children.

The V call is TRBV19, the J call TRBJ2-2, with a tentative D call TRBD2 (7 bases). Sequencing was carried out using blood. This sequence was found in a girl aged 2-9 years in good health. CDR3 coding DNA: TGTGCCAGTAGTAAACAGGGAGGGACCGGGGAGCTGTTTTTT. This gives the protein CASSKQGGTGELFF.